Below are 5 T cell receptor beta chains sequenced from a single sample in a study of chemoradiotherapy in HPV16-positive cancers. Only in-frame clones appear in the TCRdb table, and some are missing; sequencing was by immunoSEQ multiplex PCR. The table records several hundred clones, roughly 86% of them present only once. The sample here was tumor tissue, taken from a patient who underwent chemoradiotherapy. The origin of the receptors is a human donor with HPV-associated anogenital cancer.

The CDR3 sequence: CASSVGPDSEAFF. In DNA, the CDR3 is TGTGCCAGCAGCGTAGGTCCGGACAGTGAAGCTTTCTTT. The chain carries TRBV9 and TRBJ1-1, with D perhaps matching TRBD1 (6 bases). CDR1 and CDR2 from the germline V gene are SGDLS and YYNGEE. The germline V and J ends were trimmed by 0 bases and 7 bases, with 10 bases remaining between them. This CDR3 contains 13 residues.

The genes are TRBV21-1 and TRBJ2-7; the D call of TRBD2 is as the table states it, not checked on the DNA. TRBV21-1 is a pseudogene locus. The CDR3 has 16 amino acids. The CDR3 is CASSKSGLTSSYEQYF. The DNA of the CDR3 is TGTGCCAGCAGCAAGTCCGGACTTACTAGCTCCTACGAGCAGTACTTC.

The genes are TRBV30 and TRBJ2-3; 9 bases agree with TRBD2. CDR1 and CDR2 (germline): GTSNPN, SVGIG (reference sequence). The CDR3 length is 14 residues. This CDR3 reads CAWSRGGGTDTQYF. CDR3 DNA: TGTGCTTGGTCGCGGGGGGGCGGCACAGATACGCAGTATTTT.

CDR3 DNA: TGTGCCTGGATCTCTAGGGGAAACTCTGGGGCCAACGTCCTGACTTTC. Protein product: CAWISRGNSGANVLTF. The chain is built from TRBV30 and TRBJ2-6; perhaps TRBD1 as D (5 bases). V lost 4 bases, J lost 0 bases, and 13 bases lay in between. Germline V gene sequence: CDR1 GTSNPN, CDR2 SVGIG (reference sequence). There are 16 residues in the CDR3.

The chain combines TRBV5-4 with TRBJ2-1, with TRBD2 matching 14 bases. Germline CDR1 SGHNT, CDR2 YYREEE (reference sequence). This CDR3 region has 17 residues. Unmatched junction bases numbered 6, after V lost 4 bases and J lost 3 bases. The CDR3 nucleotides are TGTGCCAGCAGCCGAAGCGGGACTAGCGGGGGCTACAATGAGCAGTTCTTC. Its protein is CASSRSGTSGGYNEQFF. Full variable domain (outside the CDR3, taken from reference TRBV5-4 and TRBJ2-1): ETGVTQSPTHLIKTRGQQVTLRCSSQSGHNTVSWYQQALGQGPQFIFQYYREEENGRGNFPPRFSGLQFPNYSSELNVNALELDDSALYLCASSRSGTSGGYNEQFFGPGTRLTVL.